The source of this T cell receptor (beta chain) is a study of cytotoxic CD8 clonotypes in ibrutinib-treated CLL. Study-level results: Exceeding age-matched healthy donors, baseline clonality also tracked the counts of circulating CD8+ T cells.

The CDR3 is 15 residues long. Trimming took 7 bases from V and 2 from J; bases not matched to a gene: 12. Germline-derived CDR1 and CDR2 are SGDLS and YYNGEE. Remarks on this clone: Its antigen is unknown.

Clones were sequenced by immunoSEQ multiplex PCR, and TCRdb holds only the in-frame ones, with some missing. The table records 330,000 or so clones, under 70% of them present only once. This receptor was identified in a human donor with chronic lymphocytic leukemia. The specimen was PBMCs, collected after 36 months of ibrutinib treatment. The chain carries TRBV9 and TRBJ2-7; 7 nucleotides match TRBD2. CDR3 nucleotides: TGTGCCAGCTCCCCCCGGGCAGCGGGGACCTACGAGCAGTACTTC. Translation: CASSPRAAGTYEQYF.